Described below is a single TCR beta chain sequence and its context. This entry is derived from a study of blood T cell repertoires in COVID-19. Study at large: COVID-19 samples collected from the United States, Italy and Spain covered acute and convalescent phases.

Authors' analysis steps: Quantification of nucleated cells was approximated via reference gene primer amplification. Generated by immunoSEQ multiplex PCR, the TCRdb table keeps only in-frame clones and is missing some. That table is the source of V, J and clone size, and D and trimming were worked out from the DNA. The sample consists of 250,000 to 350,000 clones, approximately 90% of them appearing once. Sequencing was carried out using peripheral blood. The TCR was taken from a woman in her 30s with active or convalescent COVID-19.

As DNA, the CDR3 is TGTGCCAGCGCGCGCTTGGGACAGGGGAACACTGAAGCTTTCTTT. Translation gives CASARLGQGNTEAFF. This chain connects TRBV6-1 to TRBJ1-1; 9 bases line up with TRBD1. This CDR3 is built from 15 residues. The V gene end was trimmed by 8 bases and the J gene end by 1 base; junction bases not matched to a gene: 8. The V gene's germline CDR1 is MNHNS and CDR2 SASEGT.